This T cell receptor (beta chain) derives from a study of CD8 T cells in ankylosing spondylitis. Study conclusions and caveats: Matched synovial fluid from ankylosing spondylitis patients was reported to be enriched for disease-linked clones. A TCR beta motif of eight or nine highly homologous variants seemed to mark ankylosing spondylitis blood. Reactive arthritis synovial fluid and blood previously showed some of these motif variants.

The CDR3 consists of 14 residues. With 2 bases removed from V and 2 bases from J, the gap between germline ends came to 12 bases. Germline loops: CDR1 DFQATT, CDR2 SNEGSKA (reference sequence). This clonotype has a count of ten or more. What it binds is not known. It was by quantitative 5'-RACE with molecular barcodes that TCR beta libraries were made. TCRdb independently ran MiXCR on the 5' RACE reads; one entry per CDR3 protein. The data show 800,000 to 900,000 distinct CDR3 sequences, over 9.5% seen once. Material: blood, either unsorted or a sorted T cell fraction (not recorded which). This sequence originates from a male donor with ankylosing spondylitis. The chain couples TRBV20-1 to TRBJ1-2; D remains ambiguous. CDR3 DNA sequence: TGCAGTGCTAGAAAGGGTGGAGTAAACTATGGCTACACCTTC. Its translation: CSARKGGVNYGYTF.